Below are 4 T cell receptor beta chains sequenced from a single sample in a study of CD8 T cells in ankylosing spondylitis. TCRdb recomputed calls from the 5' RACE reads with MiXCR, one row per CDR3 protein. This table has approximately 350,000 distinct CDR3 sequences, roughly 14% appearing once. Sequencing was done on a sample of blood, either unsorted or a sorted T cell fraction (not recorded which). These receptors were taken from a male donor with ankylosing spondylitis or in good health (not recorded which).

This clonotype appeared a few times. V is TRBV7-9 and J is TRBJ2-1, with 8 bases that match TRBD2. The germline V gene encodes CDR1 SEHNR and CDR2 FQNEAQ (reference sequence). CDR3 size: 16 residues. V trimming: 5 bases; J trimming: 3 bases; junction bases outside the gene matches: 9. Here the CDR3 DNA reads TGTGCCAGCAGCCCCATTTTAGCGGGACACTACAATGAGCAGTTCTTC. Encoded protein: CASSPILAGHYNEQFF.

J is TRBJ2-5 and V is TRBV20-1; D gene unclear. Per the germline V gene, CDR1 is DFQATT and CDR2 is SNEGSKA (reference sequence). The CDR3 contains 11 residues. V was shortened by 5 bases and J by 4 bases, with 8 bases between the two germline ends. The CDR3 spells CSARVSETQYF. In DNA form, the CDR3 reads TGCAGTGCTCGGGTTTCAGAGACCCAGTACTTC.

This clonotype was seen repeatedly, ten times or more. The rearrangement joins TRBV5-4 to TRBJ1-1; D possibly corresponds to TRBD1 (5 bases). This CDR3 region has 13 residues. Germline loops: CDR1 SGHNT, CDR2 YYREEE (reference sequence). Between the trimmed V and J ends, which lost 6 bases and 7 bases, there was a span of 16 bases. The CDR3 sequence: CASNLRGEYEAFF. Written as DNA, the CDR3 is TGTGCCAGCAACCTGAGGGGCGAATATGAAGCTTTCTTT.

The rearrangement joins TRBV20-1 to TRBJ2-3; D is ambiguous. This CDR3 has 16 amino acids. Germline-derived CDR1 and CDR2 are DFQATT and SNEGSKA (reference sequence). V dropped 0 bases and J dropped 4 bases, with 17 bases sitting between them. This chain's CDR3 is CSARDGSRTSPDTQYF. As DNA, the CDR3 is TGCAGTGCTAGAGATGGGTCCAGGACCAGCCCAGATACGCAGTATTTT.